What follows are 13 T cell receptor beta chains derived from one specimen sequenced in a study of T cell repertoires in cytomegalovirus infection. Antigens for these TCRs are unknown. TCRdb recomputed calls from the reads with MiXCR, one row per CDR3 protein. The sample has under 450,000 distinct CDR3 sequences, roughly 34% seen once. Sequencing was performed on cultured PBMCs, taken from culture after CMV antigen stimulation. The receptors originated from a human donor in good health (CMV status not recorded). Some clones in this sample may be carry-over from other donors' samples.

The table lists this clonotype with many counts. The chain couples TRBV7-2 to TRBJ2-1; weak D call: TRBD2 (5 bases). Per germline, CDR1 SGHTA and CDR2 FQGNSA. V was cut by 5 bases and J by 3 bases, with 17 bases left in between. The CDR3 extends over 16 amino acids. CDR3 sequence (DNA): TGTGCCAGCAGCGAGGACCAGACTAATTTCTACAATGAGCAGTTCTTC. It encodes CASSEDQTNFYNEQFF.

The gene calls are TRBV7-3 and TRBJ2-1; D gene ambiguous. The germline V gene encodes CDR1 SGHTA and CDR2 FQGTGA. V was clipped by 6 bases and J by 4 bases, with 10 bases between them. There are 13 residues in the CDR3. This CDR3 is CASSPDGYNEQFF. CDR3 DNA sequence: TGTGCCAGCAGTCCCGACGGGTACAATGAGCAGTTCTTC.

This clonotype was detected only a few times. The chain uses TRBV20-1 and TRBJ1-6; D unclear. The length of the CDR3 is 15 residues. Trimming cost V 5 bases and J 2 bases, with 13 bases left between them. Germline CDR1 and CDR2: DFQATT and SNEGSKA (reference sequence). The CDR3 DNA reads TGCAGTGCTGCAACCGGTGGCACCTATAATTCACCCCTCCACTTT. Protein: CSAATGGTYNSPLHF.

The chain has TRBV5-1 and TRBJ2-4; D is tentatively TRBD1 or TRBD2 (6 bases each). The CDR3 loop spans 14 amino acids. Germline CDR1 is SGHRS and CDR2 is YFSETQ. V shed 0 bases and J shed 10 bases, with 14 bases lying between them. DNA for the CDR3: TGCGCCAGCAGCTTGGAAGGCAGGGGAGGAATTCAGTACTTC. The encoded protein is CASSLEGRGGIQYF. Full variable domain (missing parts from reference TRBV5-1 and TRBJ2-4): KAGVTQTPRYLIKTRGQQVTLSCSPISGHRSVSWYQQTPGQGLQFLFEYFSETQRNKGNFPGRFSGRQFSNSRSEMNVSTLELGDSALYLCASSLEGRGGIQYFGAGTRLSVL.

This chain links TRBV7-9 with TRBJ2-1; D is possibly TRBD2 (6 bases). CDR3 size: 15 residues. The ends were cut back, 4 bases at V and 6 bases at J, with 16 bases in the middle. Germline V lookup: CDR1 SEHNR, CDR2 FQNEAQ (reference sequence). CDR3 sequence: CASSSSWEVFNEQFF. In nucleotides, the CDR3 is TGTGCCAGCAGCTCAAGTTGGGAGGTGTTCAATGAGCAGTTCTTC. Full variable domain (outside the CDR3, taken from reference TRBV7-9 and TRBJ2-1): DTGVSQNPRHKITKRGQNVTFRCDPISEHNRLYWYRQTLGQGPEFLTYFQNEAQLEKSRLLSDRFSAERPKGSFSTLEIQRTEQGDSAMYLCASSSSWEVFNEQFFGPGTRLTVL.

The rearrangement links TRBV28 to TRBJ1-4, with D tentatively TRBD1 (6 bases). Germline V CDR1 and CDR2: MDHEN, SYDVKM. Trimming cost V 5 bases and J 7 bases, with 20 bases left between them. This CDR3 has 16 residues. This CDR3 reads CASSLGEYRAVEKLFF. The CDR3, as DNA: TGTGCCAGCAGTCTTGGGGAGTACAGGGCGGTTGAAAAACTGTTTTTT. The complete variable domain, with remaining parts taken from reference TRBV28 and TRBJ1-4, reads DVKVTQSSRYLVKRTGEKVFLECVQDMDHENMFWYRQDPGLGLRLIYFSYDVKMKEKGDIPEGYSVSREKKERFSLILESASTNQTSMYLCASSLGEYRAVEKLFFGSGTQLSVL.

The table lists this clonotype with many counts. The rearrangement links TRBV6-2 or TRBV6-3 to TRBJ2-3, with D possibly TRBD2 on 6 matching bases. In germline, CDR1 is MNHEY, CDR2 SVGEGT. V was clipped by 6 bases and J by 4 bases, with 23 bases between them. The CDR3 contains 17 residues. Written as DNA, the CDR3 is TGTGCCAGCAGACCACTGACTAGTCGGTCTGTCGCAGATACGCAGTATTTT. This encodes CASRPLTSRSVADTQYF.

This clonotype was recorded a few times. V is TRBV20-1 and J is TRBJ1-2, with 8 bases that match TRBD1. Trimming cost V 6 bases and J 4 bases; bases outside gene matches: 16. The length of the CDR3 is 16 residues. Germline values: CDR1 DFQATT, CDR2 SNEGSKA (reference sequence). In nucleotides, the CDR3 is TGCAGTGCGAATACCCAGGGGGCCGCCCTGGGCTATGGCTACACCTTC. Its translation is CSANTQGAALGYGYTF.

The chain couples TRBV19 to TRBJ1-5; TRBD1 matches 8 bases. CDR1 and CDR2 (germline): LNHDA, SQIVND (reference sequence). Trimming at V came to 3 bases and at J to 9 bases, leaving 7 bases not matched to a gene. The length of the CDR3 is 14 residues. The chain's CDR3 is CASSIGQGAAPQHF. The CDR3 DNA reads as TGTGCCAGTAGTATCGGTCAGGGGGCAGCGCCCCAGCATTTT. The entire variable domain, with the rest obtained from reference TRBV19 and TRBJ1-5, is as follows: DGGITQSPKYLFRKEGQNVTLSCEQNLNHDAMYWYRQDPGQGLRLIYYSQIVNDFQKGDIAEGYSVSREKKESFPLTVTSAQKNPTAFYLCASSIGQGAAPQHFGDGTRLSIL.

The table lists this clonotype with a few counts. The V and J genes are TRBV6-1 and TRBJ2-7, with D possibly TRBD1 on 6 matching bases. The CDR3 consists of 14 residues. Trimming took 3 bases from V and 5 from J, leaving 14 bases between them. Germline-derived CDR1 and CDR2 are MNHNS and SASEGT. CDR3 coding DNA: TGTGCCAGCAGTGACAGAAGGGGGAATGACGAGCAGTACGTC. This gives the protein CASSDRRGNDEQYV.

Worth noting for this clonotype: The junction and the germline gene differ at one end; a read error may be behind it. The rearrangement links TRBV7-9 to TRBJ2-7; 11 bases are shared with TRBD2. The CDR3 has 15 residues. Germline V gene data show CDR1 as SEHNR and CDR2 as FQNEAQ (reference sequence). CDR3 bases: TGTGCCAGCAGCACCACTAGCGGGAGCTCCCACGAGCAGTACTTC. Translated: CASSTTSGSSHEQYF.

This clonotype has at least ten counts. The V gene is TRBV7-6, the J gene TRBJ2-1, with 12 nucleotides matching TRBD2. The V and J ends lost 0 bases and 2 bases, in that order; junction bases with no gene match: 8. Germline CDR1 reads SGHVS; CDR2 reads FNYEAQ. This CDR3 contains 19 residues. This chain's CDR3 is CASSLAGLAGRETYNEQFF. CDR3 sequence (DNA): TGTGCCAGCAGCTTAGCTGGACTAGCGGGAAGGGAAACCTACAATGAGCAGTTCTTC. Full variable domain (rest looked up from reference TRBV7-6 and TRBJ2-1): GAGVSQSPRYKVTKRGQDVALRCDPISGHVSLYWYRQALGQGPEFLTYFNYEAQQDKSGLPNDRFSAERPEGSISTLTIQRTEQRDSAMYRCASSLAGLAGRETYNEQFFGPGTRLTVL.

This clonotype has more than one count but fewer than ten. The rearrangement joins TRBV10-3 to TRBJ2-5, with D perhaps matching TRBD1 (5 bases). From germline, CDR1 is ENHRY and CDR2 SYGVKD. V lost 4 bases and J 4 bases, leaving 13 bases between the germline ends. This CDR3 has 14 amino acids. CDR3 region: CAISARERGETQYF. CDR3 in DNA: TGTGCCATCAGTGCAAGGGAAAGGGGAGAGACCCAGTACTTC.